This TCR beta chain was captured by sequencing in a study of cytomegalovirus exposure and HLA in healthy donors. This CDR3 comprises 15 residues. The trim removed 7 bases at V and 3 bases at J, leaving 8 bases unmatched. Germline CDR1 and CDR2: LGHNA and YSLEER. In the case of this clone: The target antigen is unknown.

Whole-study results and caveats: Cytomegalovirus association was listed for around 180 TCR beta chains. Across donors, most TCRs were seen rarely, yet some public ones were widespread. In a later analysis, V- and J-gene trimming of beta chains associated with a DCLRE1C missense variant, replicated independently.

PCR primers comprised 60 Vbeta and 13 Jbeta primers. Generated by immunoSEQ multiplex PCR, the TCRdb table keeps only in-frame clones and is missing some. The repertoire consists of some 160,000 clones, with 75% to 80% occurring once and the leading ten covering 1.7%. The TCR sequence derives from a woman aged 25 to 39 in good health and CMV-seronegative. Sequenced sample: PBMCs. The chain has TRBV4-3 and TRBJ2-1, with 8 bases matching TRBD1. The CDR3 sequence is CASTPDRGYYNEQFF. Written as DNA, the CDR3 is TGCGCCAGCACTCCCGACAGGGGTTACTACAATGAGCAGTTCTTC.